The present T cell receptor (beta chain) was sequenced within a study of shared clonotypes between healthy human individuals. With regard to this clone: Its antigen is currently unknown.

An even split of each subset's genomic DNA across several immunoSEQ plates was performed. The table came from immunoSEQ multiplex PCR; TCRdb's copy has only in-frame clones and leaves some out. This sample carries some 1.5 million clones, about 96% of them seen once, and the ten largest clones take over 1%. CD4+ cell separation produced CD45RA+ naive and CD45RA-negative memory subsets. Whole-study results and caveats: In a handful of donors, around 5% of naive CD4 clonotypes appeared in common.

Sequencing was done on a sample of naive CD4+ T cells sorted from blood. Sample subset: CD45RA+ positively selected. The origin of this receptor is a man aged 25 to 40 in good health.

The CDR3 protein is CASSVGLLVDLEQFF. The CDR3 DNA reads as TGTGCCAGCAGCGTAGGACTGCTCGTGGATCTTGAGCAGTTCTTC. The chain is built from TRBV7-2 and TRBJ2-1; D is possibly TRBD2 (5 bases). Trimming cost V 5 bases and J 9 bases, with 20 bases left between them. Germline-derived CDR1 and CDR2 are SGHTA and FQGNSA. This CDR3 region has 15 residues.